This T cell receptor beta chain was captured by sequencing in a study of cytomegalovirus exposure and HLA in healthy donors. Across the whole study: In a previous analysis, approximately 110 million unique TCR beta sequences were found from 150 million to 200 million T cells.

Primers: 60 Vbeta forward and 13 Jbeta reverse. Repertoires were generated with immunoSEQ multiplex PCR, while TCRdb's copy carries only in-frame clones and drops some. The repertoire holds around 150,000 clones, with approximately 61% as singletons. Overall study results and limits: HLA alleles showed associations with 16,951 TCR beta sequences in a later analysis, at a 0.05 false discovery rate. In an earlier analysis, about 87% or about 30%: the productive usage of most TCR beta V segments.

With V trimmed by 0 bases and J by 4 bases, 8 bases remained unmatched. Germline CDR1 is MNHNS and CDR2 is SASEGT. CDR3 size: 17 residues. In the case of this clone: Its specificity is not known.

The sequence derives from a human donor in good health. The chain has TRBV6-1 and TRBJ1-5; TRBD1 aligns across 8 bases. Sequenced material: PBMCs. CDR3 sequence (DNA): TGTGCCAGCAGTGAAGCGCTACAAGGGACAGGAAATCAGCCCCAGCATTTT. As protein: CASSEALQGTGNQPQHF.